This is a list of T cell receptor beta chains from one sample in a study of blood T cells in healthy people across ages. Each CDR3 protein is one row after TCRdb ran MiXCR on the 5' RACE reads. Of about 1.8 million distinct CDR3 sequences in the sample, 49% were seen once. The material sequenced was blood. Every receptor here comes from a woman in her thirties or forties in good health. Each CDR3 is given with its conserved first and last residue. A D gene is named only where the DNA matches it firmly. Clone size appears in some rows only: once, few, many, or a class for an expanded clone.

D,size,V,J,CDR3,DNA
NA,NA,TRBV24-1,TRBJ2-2,CATSDLNSNTGELFF,TGTGCCACCAGTGATTTGAACAGCAACACCGGGGAGCTGTTTTTT
NA,few,TRBV12-3/TRBV12-4,TRBJ1-5,CASSLEQVKKQPQHF,TGTGCCAGCAGTTTGGAACAGGTTAAAAAACAGCCCCAGCATTTT
NA,few,TRBV6-6,TRBJ2-1,CASSKDGINEQFF,TGTGCCAGCAGTAAGGACGGGATCAATGAGCAGTTCTTC
NA,NA,TRBV29-1,TRBJ2-1,CSVEGGAEKLHEQFF,TGCAGCGTTGAAGGTGGGGCAGAAAAACTCCATGAGCAGTTCTTC
TRBD1,NA,TRBV7-2,TRBJ1-1,CASSLSGTGNKNTEAFF,TGTGCCAGCAGCTTATCAGGGACAGGGAACAAGAACACTGAAGCTTTCTTT
TRBD1,NA,TRBV10-2,TRBJ2-7,CASTPGQGISYEQYF,TGCGCCAGCACTCCGGGACAGGGGATCTCCTACGAGCAGTACTTC
NA,few,TRBV5-1,TRBJ2-1,CASSKGNLGFNEQFF,TGCGCCAGCAGCAAGGGGAATTTGGGGTTCAATGAGCAGTTCTTC
NA,NA,TRBV27,TRBJ1-2,CASSPHAKNGYTF,TGTGCCAGCAGTCCGCACGCAAAAAATGGCTACACCTTC
TRBD2,once,TRBV27,TRBJ2-3,CASSLIGGAADTQYF,TGTGCCAGCAGTTTAATCGGGGGGGCGGCAGATACGCAGTATTTT
TRBD1,NA,TRBV20-1,TRBJ1-5,CSARDGQGDSQPQHF,TGCAGTGCTAGAGATGGACAGGGGGACTCTCAGCCCCAGCATTTT
NA,few,TRBV15,TRBJ2-7,CATSSSLSEQYF,TGTGCCACCAGCAGTTCCCTCAGCGAGCAGTACTTC
NA,NA,TRBV6-1,TRBJ2-1,CASLAASSGEQFF,TGTGCCAGCCTGGCAGCCTCAAGCGGTGAGCAGTTCTTC
TRBD1,few,TRBV12-5,TRBJ2-5,CASGLGLTGDETQYF,TGTGCTAGTGGTTTGGGACTGACAGGGGATGAGACCCAGTACTTC
TRBD2,NA,TRBV10-3,TRBJ2-7,CAISELAGFGYNEQYF,TGTGCCATCAGTGAGTTAGCGGGGTTTGGTTACAATGAGCAGTACTTC
TRBD1,NA,TRBV10-3,TRBJ2-7,CAISEQGGQGSYEQYF,TGTGCCATCAGTGAGCAGGGGGGACAGGGCTCCTACGAGCAGTACTTC
TRBD2,NA,TRBV7-2,TRBJ2-1,CASSPGLAGGLVGKEQFF,TGTGCCAGCAGCCCGGGACTAGCGGGGGGGCTAGTTGGGAAGGAGCAGTTCTTC
NA,few,TRBV20-1,TRBJ2-7,CSAENPGALPSYEQYF,TGCAGTGCTGAGAACCCTGGGGCCCTACCCTCCTACGAGCAGTACTTC
NA,NA,TRBV15,TRBJ1-5,CATSRDKAPGHSNQPQHF,TGTGCCACCAGCAGAGATAAGGCGCCGGGACATAGCAATCAGCCCCAGCATTTT
NA,few,TRBV7-2,TRBJ2-7,CASSQTGGLEQYF,TGTGCCAGCAGTCAAACCGGGGGGCTCGAGCAGTACTTC
NA,NA,TRBV4-2,TRBJ1-4,CASSQEIGANEKLFF,TGTGCCAGCAGCCAAGAAATCGGTGCTAATGAAAAACTGTTTTTT
TRBD1,NA,TRBV6-5,TRBJ1-2,CASSYDRASNYGYTF,TGTGCCAGCAGTTACGACAGGGCCTCTAACTATGGCTACACCTTC
NA,NA,TRBV6-1,TRBJ1-2,CASSWVRSGGYTF,TGTGCCAGCAGTTGGGTTCGATCGGGGGGCTACACCTTC
NA,NA,TRBV20-1,TRBJ2-1,CSARPSYNEQFF,TGCAGTGCTAGGCCATCCTACAATGAGCAGTTCTTC
NA,NA,TRBV9,TRBJ2-6,CASSVSPNVLTF,TGTGCCAGCAGCGTCTCCCCCAACGTCCTGACTTTC
TRBD2,NA,TRBV5-6,TRBJ2-7,CASRQAGASYEQYF,TGTGCCAGCAGGCAAGCGGGGGCCTCCTACGAGCAGTACTTC
NA,NA,TRBV9,TRBJ2-1,CASSSSVASSYNEQFF,TGTGCCAGCAGCTCCAGCGTGGCGAGCTCCTACAATGAGCAGTTCTTC
TRBD1,NA,TRBV20-1,TRBJ2-3,CSALTQGARTDTQYF,TGCAGTGCTCTCACCCAGGGGGCCCGCACAGATACGCAGTATTTT
NA,few,TRBV7-9,TRBJ2-4,CASSHSGKNIQYF,TGTGCCAGCAGCCACTCAGGCAAAAACATTCAGTACTTC
TRBD2,few,TRBV5-1,TRBJ2-5,CASSLAGTMGETQYF,TGCGCCAGCAGCTTAGCAGGGACTATGGGAGAGACCCAGTACTTC
NA,few,TRBV20-1,TRBJ2-5,CSARDPWADQETQYF,TGCAGTGCTAGAGATCCTTGGGCGGACCAAGAGACCCAGTACTTC
TRBD1,NA,TRBV28,TRBJ2-5,CASRATGGVGETQYF,TGTGCCAGCAGGGCGACAGGGGGTGTGGGAGAGACCCAGTACTTC
TRBD2,NA,TRBV3-1,TRBJ2-1,CASSHPGGAPDNEQFF,TGTGCCAGCAGCCATCCCGGGGGGGCGCCAGACAATGAGCAGTTCTTC
NA,NA,TRBV29-1,TRBJ2-7,CSVDSQSSYEQYF,TGCAGCGTGGACAGTCAGAGCTCCTACGAGCAGTACTTC
NA,NA,TRBV20-1,TRBJ1-4,CSGRSQGGEKLFF,TGCAGTGGCAGGAGTCAGGGTGGAGAAAAACTGTTTTTT
NA,NA,TRBV29-1,TRBJ2-3,CSVEMAGDTQYF,TGCAGCGTTGAAATGGCGGGCGATACGCAGTATTTT
TRBD1,few,TRBV27,TRBJ2-5,CASSSQQGIRETQYF,TGTGCCAGCAGTTCTCAACAGGGGATCCGGGAGACCCAGTACTTC
NA,NA,TRBV3-1,TRBJ2-1,CASSHGQLLHNEQFF,TGTGCCAGCAGCCATGGGCAGCTCCTCCACAATGAGCAGTTCTTC
NA,few,TRBV4-3,TRBJ2-7,CASSPPRGPSYEQYF,TGCGCCAGCAGCCCCCCGCGCGGACCCTCCTACGAGCAGTACTTC
NA,NA,TRBV11-2,TRBJ2-5,CASNYFRPDRYQETQYF,TGTGCCAGCAATTATTTCCGGCCAGACCGGTACCAAGAGACCCAGTACTTC
NA,NA,TRBV20-1,TRBJ1-2,CSTKEGRAYGYTF,TGCAGTACGAAAGAGGGAAGAGCCTATGGCTACACCTTC
TRBD1,NA,TRBV15,TRBJ1-2,CATSRDRDRGNYGYTF,TGTGCCACCAGCAGAGATCGGGACAGGGGTAACTATGGCTACACCTTC
TRBD1,NA,TRBV29-1,TRBJ1-6,CSLRQGHNSPLHF,TGCAGCCTTCGACAGGGCCATAATTCACCCCTCCACTTT
TRBD2,NA,TRBV11-2,TRBJ2-3,CASSRKLAGAGDTQYF,TGTGCCAGCAGCCGAAAACTAGCGGGGGCTGGAGATACGCAGTATTTT
NA,once,TRBV27,TRBJ1-6,CASSLEPDSSYNSPLHF,TGTGCCAGCAGTTTGGAGCCGGATAGCTCCTATAATTCACCCCTCCACTTT
TRBD2,NA,TRBV6-5,TRBJ2-4,CASTTAGLAENIQYF,TGTGCCAGCACGACGGCGGGACTAGCCGAAAACATTCAGTACTTC
NA,few,TRBV7-9,TRBJ1-5,CASSLGTGQPQHF,TGTGCCAGCAGCTTAGGGACGGGTCAGCCCCAGCATTTT
TRBD1,many,TRBV4-3,TRBJ1-2,CASSQDGQGNYGYTF,TGCGCCAGCAGCCAAGACGGACAGGGGAACTATGGCTACACCTTC
TRBD2,NA,TRBV5-1,TRBJ2-7,CASSLVSRTSEPYEQYF,TGCGCCAGCAGCTTGGTGTCGCGGACTAGCGAGCCCTACGAGCAGTACTTC
NA,NA,TRBV20-1,TRBJ1-1,CSARMQGQMNTEAFF,TGCAGTGCTAGAATGCAGGGACAAATGAACACTGAAGCTTTCTTT
NA,NA,TRBV28,TRBJ2-1,CASSFRTGLNNEQFF,TGTGCCAGCAGTTTTAGGACTGGCCTCAACAATGAGCAGTTCTTC
TRBD1,many,TRBV20-1,TRBJ2-1,CSASSRTGWGEQFF,TGCAGTGCTTCCTCCCGGACAGGGTGGGGTGAGCAGTTCTTC
NA,NA,TRBV2,TRBJ2-1,CASSTYELAEQFF,TGTGCCAGCAGTACCTACGAGCTAGCGGAGCAGTTCTTC
TRBD2,NA,TRBV6-5,TRBJ2-3,CASSSRTSGGGSKNTQYF,TGTGCCAGCAGTTCCAGGACTAGCGGGGGGGGATCAAAAAATACGCAGTATTTT
NA,NA,TRBV13,TRBJ2-5,CASSPPQVLQETQYF,TGTGCCAGCAGTCCCCCTCAGGTGCTTCAAGAGACCCAGTACTTC
TRBD1,NA,TRBV5-5,TRBJ2-5,CASSQGVRGTGQKTQYF,TGTGCCAGCAGCCAAGGGGTCCGTGGGACAGGGCAAAAGACCCAGTACTTC
TRBD2,NA,TRBV28,TRBJ2-3,CASSLFGGGASDTQYF,TGTGCCAGCAGTTTATTCGGCGGGGGGGCCTCAGATACGCAGTATTTT
TRBD2,NA,TRBV10-3,TRBJ2-3,CAISAAGDTDTQYF,TGTGCCATCAGTGCGGCGGGGGACACAGATACGCAGTATTTT
NA,NA,TRBV5-4,TRBJ2-7,CASSHGRVTYEQYF,TGTGCCAGCAGCCATGGAAGGGTTACCTACGAGCAGTACTTC
NA,NA,TRBV7-2,TRBJ1-4,CASSLDQGSEKLFF,TGTGCCAGCAGCTTAGATCAGGGGTCTGAAAAACTGTTTTTT